This is a list of T cell receptor beta chains from one sample in a study of T-cell memory formation after mild COVID-19. TCRdb re-called the 5' RACE reads through MiXCR, storing one row per CDR3 protein. The sample records around 430,000 distinct CDR3 sequences, about 16% being singletons. The sample taken for sequencing was PBMCs or a T cell subset sorted from them (not recorded which). These TCRs come from a man in his late teens or twenties who had mild COVID-19 (a few samples of this study predate the infection). Cell type and time point are not known. CDR3s include the opening cysteine and the closing phenylalanine or tryptophan. D genes are given only for firm matches. Not every row has a clone size; where given, it reads once, few, many or a size class.

d_call clone_size j_call v_call cdr3_nt cdr3_aa
. few TRBJ2-5 TRBV6-2/TRBV6-3 TGTGCCAGCAGTTACGGGTTTTCGCTGGGGTACTTC CASSYGFSLGYF
. many TRBJ1-1 TRBV5-5 TGTGCCAGCAGCTTCGGTCCGGCTGAAGCTTTCTTT CASSFGPAEAFF
. . TRBJ2-5 TRBV4-1 TGCGCCAGCAGCAGGCGGGGCGACGGGACCCAGTACTTC CASSRRGDGTQYF
TRBD1 few TRBJ1-1 TRBV20-1 TGCAGTGCTACTACACAGGGGGCAGGGATGAACACTGAAGCTTTCTTT CSATTQGAGMNTEAFF
. few TRBJ1-1 TRBV4-1 TGCGCCAGCAGCCGGACGGGGCGCGCCACTGAAGCTTTCTTT CASSRTGRATEAFF
. . TRBJ1-1 TRBV16 TGTGCCAGCAGCCAATCGAGGATGTCAGGCAGTGAAGCTTTCTTT CASSQSRMSGSEAFF
. few TRBJ2-2 TRBV5-6 TGTGCCAGCAGCCGGTCCGTGCATTTGACCGGGGAGCTGTTTTTT CASSRSVHLTGELFF
. . TRBJ2-1 TRBV7-2 TGTGCCAGCAGCTTAAATCGTGGGGGAAGCTCCTACAATGAGCAGTTCTTC CASSLNRGGSSYNEQFF
TRBD2 . TRBJ2-5 TRBV3-1 TGTGCCAGCAGCCGGGAGGGGAGCCTAGCTGGGGCCCAGTACTTC CASSREGSLAGAQYF
. . TRBJ2-2 TRBV18 TGTGCCAGCTCACCACCCATATACACCGGGGAGCTGTTTTTT CASSPPIYTGELFF
TRBD2 . TRBJ2-1 TRBV4-2 TGTGCCAGCAGCTCCCTAGCGGGGGGGCCTATCAATGAGCAGTTCTTC CASSSLAGGPINEQFF
. few TRBJ2-2 TRBV9 TGTGCCAGCAGCAGTCGGACTTCGAACACCGGGGAGCTGTTTTTT CASSSRTSNTGELFF
. . TRBJ1-5 TRBV28 TGTGCCAGCAGTTCGGAACCGGGACGGCCGAACAGGCCCCAGCATTTT CASSSEPGRPNRPQHF
. few TRBJ2-1 TRBV6-2/TRBV6-3 TGTGCCAGCAGTTACTTTGGGGAGCAGTTCTTC CASSYFGEQFF
. few TRBJ1-5 TRBV20-1 TGCAGTGCTAGAGGGGGGTATAGCAATCAGCCCCAGCATTTT CSARGGYSNQPQHF
TRBD1 few TRBJ1-2 TRBV3-1 TGTGCCAGCAGCCGAGGGGACAGCGGCTACACCTTC CASSRGDSGYTF
TRBD2 few TRBJ2-5 TRBV12-3/TRBV12-4 TGTGCCAGCAGCCCTTGGGGCGGGGGGACCCAAGAGACCCAGTACTTC CASSPWGGGTQETQYF
TRBD1 . TRBJ2-7 TRBV15 TGTGCCACCAGCGAAGGGACAGGGAACTACGAGCAGTACTTC CATSEGTGNYEQYF
. many TRBJ2-1 TRBV4-3 TGCGCCAGCAGCCAAGAGGTACCTCGAATTAGGGCTTCTGGGGGTGAGCAGTTCTTC CASSQEVPRIRASGGEQFF
. few TRBJ1-4 TRBV9 TGTGCCAGCAGCGTGGGGTTCAATGAAAAACTGTTTTTT CASSVGFNEKLFF
. once TRBJ2-7 TRBV30 TGTGCCTGGAGTAGTAACTACGAGCAGTACTTC CAWSSNYEQYF
. . TRBJ2-7 TRBV5-1 TGCGCCAGCAGCCCAGGTGAGGGCCAGGAGCAGTACTTC CASSPGEGQEQYF
. . TRBJ1-1 TRBV19 TGTGCCAGTAGTATGCTTGGATACCAGTCTTACACTGAAGCTTTCTTT CASSMLGYQSYTEAFF
. few TRBJ1-2 TRBV28 TGTGCCAGCAGCATACAGCCTAACTATGGCTACACCTTC CASSIQPNYGYTF
TRBD2 few TRBJ2-7 TRBV15 TGTGCCACCAGCCGTACGGGGGGGTCCCACGAGCAGTACTTC CATSRTGGSHEQYF
TRBD1 . TRBJ2-4 TRBV28 TGTGCCAGCAGTCCGGGACAGGGGGCCAAAAACATTCAGTACTTC CASSPGQGAKNIQYF
. few TRBJ2-5 TRBV2 TGTGCCAGTCGGTCTGACCAAGAGACCCAGTACTTC CASRSDQETQYF
. few TRBJ1-1 TRBV7-3 TGTGCCAGCAGTTTTTACCCGAACACTGAAGCTTTCTTT CASSFYPNTEAFF
. few TRBJ2-7 TRBV6-6 TGTGCCAGCAGTTTACGAACCTACGAGCAGTACTTC CASSLRTYEQYF
TRBD1 few TRBJ2-3 TRBV5-1 TGCGCCAGCAGCTCGTCCCCGACAGGGAGAGGAACAGATACGCAGTATTTT CASSSSPTGRGTDTQYF
. many TRBJ2-2 TRBV7-3 TGTGCCAGCAGCCCCCGAGGCGGGGACAACACCGGGGAGCTGTTTTTT CASSPRGGDNTGELFF
TRBD2 . TRBJ2-5 TRBV5-1 TGCGCCAGCAGCTCCGGCCGGGCGGGGGGGGAAGAGACCCAGTACTTC CASSSGRAGGEETQYF
. . TRBJ1-2 TRBV7-9 TGTGCCAGCAGCGGTTACGGGTACTATGGCTACACCTTC CASSGYGYYGYTF
. few TRBJ1-6 TRBV5-5 TGTGCCAGCAGCTGGGCGACACATGAGGATTCACCCCTCCACTTT CASSWATHEDSPLHF
. . TRBJ2-1 TRBV3-1 TGTGCCAGCACAATGATGGGGTTTACGAATGAGCAGTTCTTC CASTMMGFTNEQFF
. . TRBJ2-5 TRBV5-1 TGCGCCAGCAGCTTACGGCCCTCGGAGACTAGTCGGTCCGAGACCCAGTACTTC CASSLRPSETSRSETQYF
. few TRBJ2-7 TRBV29-1 TGCAGCGTTGAGGAAGGGCTCTACGAGCAGTACTTC CSVEEGLYEQYF
TRBD1 . TRBJ1-2 TRBV5-1 TGCGCCAGCAGCTTGCTGCAATTCCAGGGGGCTGGCTACACCTTC CASSLLQFQGAGYTF
. few TRBJ1-5 TRBV29-1 TGCAGCGTTGAAGCTGACGGACCAGGGCCCCAGCATTTT CSVEADGPGPQHF
. . TRBJ2-3 TRBV5-1 TGCGCCAGCAGCCGCCACAAGGATACGCAGTATTTT CASSRHKDTQYF
. many TRBJ2-1 TRBV12-3/TRBV12-4 TGTGCCAGCAGTTCAACTCCCGGGGGTCCCCTAAGTCCCTACTACAATGAGCAGTTCTTC CASSSTPGGPLSPYYNEQFF
. few TRBJ2-1 TRBV7-9 TGTGCCAGCAGCCCTCGGACGCGGATGGCCTCCTACAATGAGCAGTTCTTC CASSPRTRMASYNEQFF
. . TRBJ2-3 TRBV24-1 TGTGCCACCAGCCCGACCCGACAGGTGGTTGGGGATACGCAGTATTTT CATSPTRQVVGDTQYF